Listed here is a single T cell receptor (beta chain). Produced via immunoSEQ multiplex PCR; TCRdb's table is partial and in-frame only. This table has roughly 140,000 clones, more than 85% appearing once. This entry is derived from a study of T cell responses to AZD1222 COVID-19 vaccine. The junction had 26 bases not matched to a gene; V was cut back by 5 bases and J by 0 bases. The CDR3 is made up of 24 amino acids. Germline V gene data show CDR1 as LGHDT and CDR2 as YNNKEL (reference sequence). Sequencing was performed on peripheral blood, taken 28 days after the second AZD1222 dose. This TCR derives from an adult who received the AZD1222 COVID-19 vaccine. The chain carries TRBV3-1 (or the pseudogene TRBV3-2) and TRBJ1-6, with 9 bases lining up with TRBD1. The CDR3 DNA reads as TGTGCCAGCAGCTCCAACCGGGGCCGAGGACAGGGGCCAAGAGAGAGCTCCTATAATTCACCCCTCCACTTT. Translated, it gives CASSSNRGRGQGPRESSYNSPLHF.